Shown below are 23 T cell receptor beta chains from a single sample sequenced in a study of CD8 T cells in ankylosing spondylitis. One entry per CDR3 protein, called by TCRdb with MiXCR from the 5' RACE reads. In the table there are about 140,000 distinct CDR3 sequences, 25% to 35% of which are singletons. Sequencing was done on a sample of synovial fluid, either unsorted or a sorted T cell fraction (not recorded which). The source of these receptors is a male donor with ankylosing spondylitis.

A few counts support this clonotype. This sequence joins TRBV5-1 and TRBJ1-6; TRBD1 matches 8 bases. Germline V gene sequence: CDR1 SGHRS, CDR2 YFSETQ. The trim removed 4 bases at V and 4 bases at J, leaving 7 bases unmatched. The CDR3 is 16 residues long. Here the CDR3 DNA reads TGCGCCAGCAGCCCAGGACAGGGCCATTATAATTCACCCCTCCACTTT. Translation: CASSPGQGHYNSPLHF.

This clonotype was seen a few times. This chain links TRBV5-1 with TRBJ2-1; 7 bases are a match to TRBD2. The junction had 2 bases not matched to a gene; V was cut back by 6 bases and J by 2 bases. The CDR3 consists of 13 residues. The V gene's germline CDR1 is SGHRS and CDR2 YFSETQ. CDR3 sequence (DNA): TGCGCCAGCATGGCGGGAGCCTACAATGAGCAGTTCTTC. Its protein is CASMAGAYNEQFF. The whole variable domain, filled in from reference TRBV5-1 and TRBJ2-1, reads KAGVTQTPRYLIKTRGQQVTLSCSPISGHRSVSWYQQTPGQGLQFLFEYFSETQRNKGNFPGRFSGRQFSNSRSEMNVSTLELGDSALYLCASMAGAYNEQFFGPGTRLTVL.

The chain links TRBV9 to TRBJ1-2; D is unresolved. This CDR3 region has 14 residues. Trimming took 0 bases from V and 4 from J, leaving 10 bases between them. The germline V gene encodes CDR1 SGDLS and CDR2 YYNGEE. The CDR3 DNA sequence: TGTGCCAGCAGCGTAGTAGATGCTACCTATGGCTACACCTTC. Translating it yields CASSVVDATYGYTF.

This sequence joins TRBV4-3 and TRBJ2-3; 10 bases fit TRBD2. In germline, CDR1 is LGHNA, CDR2 YSLEER. V trimming: 0 bases; J trimming: 4 bases; junction bases outside the gene matches: 10. The CDR3 is 18 amino acids. The CDR3 here is CASSQELSPSGRADTQYF. The DNA for the CDR3 is TGCGCCAGCAGCCAAGAACTGTCTCCTAGCGGGAGAGCAGATACGCAGTATTTT.

The J gene is TRBJ1-5, the V gene TRBV10-3; TRBD1 matches 8 bases. The V segment lost 3 bases and the J segment 3 bases; nucleotides outside the gene matches: 7. This CDR3 has 16 residues. Per the germline V gene, CDR1 is ENHRY and CDR2 is SYGVKD. The CDR3 nucleotides read TGTGCCATCAGTGAAGGGAGGACAGGGACCAATCAGCCCCAGCATTTT. Amino acids: CAISEGRTGTNQPQHF.

The rearrangement links TRBV28 to TRBJ1-5; TRBD1 matches at 9 bases. The CDR3 has 15 amino acids. CDR1 and CDR2 (germline): MDHEN, SYDVKM. J gave up 6 bases and V 4 bases, and 7 bases lay outside the gene matches. CDR3 sequence: CASSSPGQGVQPQHF. CDR3 bases: TGTGCCAGCAGTTCGCCGGGACAGGGAGTTCAGCCCCAGCATTTT.

The V call is TRBV15, the J call TRBJ1-2, with 7 bases matching TRBD1. The CDR3 sequence is 15 residues long. Germline V CDR1 and CDR2: LNHNV, YYDKDF (reference sequence). V lost 8 bases to trimming and J lost 3 bases; unmatched junction nucleotides: 12. Here the CDR3 DNA reads TGTGCCACCCGGGACCGGGACAGAACTTACTATGGCTACACCTTC. Translation gives CATRDRDRTYYGYTF.

Ten or more counts support this clonotype. The chain couples TRBV7-2 to TRBJ2-7; 8 bases agree with TRBD2. The CDR3 totals 15 residues. Looked up from germline, CDR1 is SGHTA and CDR2 is FQGNSA. V gave up 5 bases and J gave up 2 bases; unmatched junction bases: 8. CDR3 amino acids: CASSPVAGGTYEQYF. Here the CDR3 DNA reads TGTGCCAGCAGCCCGGTCGCGGGAGGAACCTACGAGCAGTACTTC.

This clonotype was observed a handful of times. The V gene is TRBV5-6, the J gene TRBJ1-6, with 10 nucleotides matching TRBD1. This CDR3 region has 16 residues. V was clipped by 4 bases and J by 8 bases; unmatched bases: 9. From germline, CDR1 is SGHDT and CDR2 YYEEEE. The CDR3 DNA is TGTGCCAGCAGCATGAGTTGGACAGGGGGTGATTCACCCCTCCACTTT. As protein: CASSMSWTGGDSPLHF.

This clonotype was observed a handful of times. Written as DNA, the CDR3 is TGTGCCAGCTCACCAACAGGGTCGGACAATCAGCCCCAGCATTTT. It codes for CASSPTGSDNQPQHF. This chain uses TRBV18 with TRBJ1-5; the D gene is possibly TRBD1 (6 bases). The CDR3 covers 15 residues. V was clipped by 2 bases and J by 3 bases, with 11 bases between them. Germline V gene data show CDR1 as KGHSH and CDR2 as LQKENI.

This clonotype was detected ten times or more. V and J are TRBV20-1 and TRBJ1-1; D is possibly TRBD1 (6 bases). Germline CDR1 and CDR2: DFQATT and SNEGSKA (reference sequence). The CDR3 runs 12 residues. Trimming shortened V by 6 bases and J by 4 bases, and 12 bases separated the two germline ends. CDR3 nucleotides: TGCAGTGCCGAGGACAGCGGCACTGAAGCTTTCTTT. Amino acid sequence: CSAEDSGTEAFF.

This clonotype has a handful of counts. The rearrangement joins TRBV20-1 to TRBJ2-1, with 9 bases lining up with TRBD2. CDR1 and CDR2 from the germline V gene are DFQATT and SNEGSKA (reference sequence). This CDR3 has 20 amino acids. V shed 5 bases and J 0 bases; nucleotides not matched to a gene: 20. CDR3 DNA: TGCAGTGCTGGCGTCGGTACGCGGGAGGGCCAAAGGAGCTCCTACAATGAGCAGTTCTTC. As protein: CSAGVGTREGQRSSYNEQFF.

The chain uses TRBV29-1 and TRBJ2-7; 7 bases agree with TRBD1. The junction had 3 bases not matched to a gene; V was cut back by 1 base and J by 3 bases. Germline assignment: CDR1 SQVTM and CDR2 ANQGSEA. The CDR3 sequence is 13 residues long. The CDR3 protein is CSVEGRQGYEQYF. The CDR3 DNA is TGCAGCGTTGAAGGTCGACAGGGCTACGAGCAGTACTTC.

This clonotype showed up just a few times. One junction end disagrees with the germline gene, perhaps due to a read error. The chain has TRBV15 and TRBJ2-3; 8 nucleotides agree with TRBD2. Germline V gene sequence: CDR1 LNHNV, CDR2 YYDKDF (reference sequence). The CDR3 sequence is 13 residues long. The CDR3 loop reads CATSGGKRELRFF. The CDR3 nucleotides read TGTGCCACCAGCGGGGGGAAGCGGGAGCTCAGGTTTTTT.

This clonotype was seen more than once but under ten times. CDR3 region: CASSLINSNPRYGYTF. The DNA of the CDR3 is TGTGCCAGCAGCCTGATTAACAGCAACCCACGGTATGGCTACACCTTC. The chain couples TRBV7-2 to TRBJ1-2; D gene ambiguous. Germline values: CDR1 SGHTA, CDR2 FQGNSA. The V end was cut by 5 bases, the J end by 5 bases, with 21 bases between. The length of the CDR3 is 16 residues.

This clonotype was recorded a few times. The chain links TRBV20-1 to TRBJ1-1, with D uncertain. The CDR3 sequence is 9 residues long. The V end lost 4 bases, the J end lost 3 bases, and 0 bases lay between the germline ends. Germline-derived CDR1 and CDR2 are DFQATT and SNEGSKA (reference sequence). The CDR3 loop reads CSANTEAFF. CDR3 sequence (DNA): TGCAGTGCTAACACTGAAGCTTTCTTT.

V usage is TRBV5-5 and J usage is TRBJ2-2; possible D gene TRBD1, 6 bases. V gave up 4 bases and J gave up 2 bases, with 12 bases separating them. The CDR3 is 15 amino acids. Looked up from germline, CDR1 is SGHKS and CDR2 is YYEKEE (reference sequence). CDR3 sequence (DNA): TGTGCCAGCAGCGCCGGGACACTTAACACCGGGGAGCTGTTTTTT. This gives the protein CASSAGTLNTGELFF.

Many counts were recorded for this clonotype. CDR3 residues: CASSLGRDTQYF. CDR3 DNA: TGCGCCAGCAGCTTAGGAAGGGATACGCAGTATTTT. The V and J genes are TRBV5-1 and TRBJ2-3, with D unresolved. V was pared by 2 bases and J by 6 bases, with 7 bases between. Germline assignment: CDR1 SGHRS and CDR2 YFSETQ. This CDR3 is built from 12 residues.

The V gene is TRBV30, the J gene TRBJ1-2, with D maybe TRBD1 (6 bases). V was clipped by 4 bases and J by 4 bases, with 13 bases between them. In germline, CDR1 is GTSNPN, CDR2 SVGIG (reference sequence). This CDR3 spans 13 amino acids. CDR3 nucleotide sequence: TGTGCCTGGAAGGGGGGCACCCTCTATGGCTACACCTTC. It yields the protein CAWKGGTLYGYTF. Filled out from reference TRBV30 and TRBJ1-2, the complete variable domain reads SQTIHQWPATLVQPVGSPLSLECTVEGTSNPNLYWYRQAAGRGLQLLFYSVGIGQISSEVPQNLSASRPQDRQFILSSKKLLLSDSGFYLCAWKGGTLYGYTFGSGTRLTVV.

This clonotype was picked up many times. The J gene is TRBJ2-3, the V gene TRBV20-1; TRBD2 agrees at 10 bases. The J segment lost 1 base and the V segment lost 2 bases, leaving 0 bases of the junction unmatched. Germline V gene lookup returns CDR1 DFQATT and CDR2 SNEGSKA (reference sequence). The CDR3 sequence is 14 residues long. CDR3 loop: CSARLAGGTDTQYF. CDR3 DNA sequence: TGCAGTGCTAGACTAGCGGGAGGCACAGATACGCAGTATTTT.

The V and J genes are TRBV18 and TRBJ1-4, with D possibly matching TRBD1 (6 bases). Between the trimmed V and J ends, which lost 2 bases and 0 bases, there was a span of 22 bases. From germline, CDR1 is KGHSH and CDR2 LQKENI. The length of the CDR3 is 20 residues. CDR3 in DNA: TGTGCCAGCTCACCAGGGAAGTGGAACAGGGCCTCAACAACTAATGAAAAACTGTTTTTT. Amino acid sequence: CASSPGKWNRASTTNEKLFF.

The V and J genes are TRBV27 and TRBJ1-2; 7 bases are a match to TRBD1. The CDR3 extends over 13 amino acids. Germline loops: CDR1 MNHEY, CDR2 SMNVEV (reference sequence). Trimming removed 4 bases from V and 4 bases from J; junction bases left unmatched: 3. Here the CDR3 reads CASSSTGLYGYTF. In DNA form, the CDR3 reads TGTGCCAGCAGTTCGACAGGGCTCTATGGCTACACCTTC.

In this sample, this clonotype turned up a few times. This chain joins TRBV30 and TRBJ2-3; 10 bases align to TRBD1. With 5 bases clipped from V and 2 bases from J, the junction kept 10 bases outside the gene matches. This CDR3 has 16 residues. Germline V gives CDR1 GTSNPN, CDR2 SVGIG (reference sequence). CDR3 residues: CAWDHRDRGPTDTQYF. The CDR3 nucleotides read TGTGCCTGGGATCACCGGGACAGGGGACCCACAGATACGCAGTATTTT. The full variable domain, its missing parts supplied by reference TRBV30 and TRBJ2-3, is SQTIHQWPATLVQPVGSPLSLECTVEGTSNPNLYWYRQAAGRGLQLLFYSVGIGQISSEVPQNLSASRPQDRQFILSSKKLLLSDSGFYLCAWDHRDRGPTDTQYFGPGTRLTVL.